These 15 T cell receptor beta chains share one sample of origin, sequenced in a study of OX40 agonist ivuxolimab in advanced cancers. The data were produced by immunoSEQ multiplex PCR, yet TCRdb's version contains in-frame clones alone and is incomplete. The data contain 90,000 to 100,000 clones, around 96% of them seen just once; the ten biggest clones take up about 2%. This specimen consisted of CD4+ or CD8+ T cells sorted from blood, obtained in a trial of the OX40 agonist ivuxolimab. The receptors stem from an adult with an advanced solid tumor such as melanoma, head and neck, liver or kidney cancer.

The count of this clone is one. The chain links TRBV28 to TRBJ2-7; 13 positions agree with TRBD2. CDR1 is MDHEN, CDR2 SYDVKM, per germline. The length of the CDR3 is 16 residues. With 2 bases clipped from V and 0 bases from J, the junction kept 1 base outside the gene matches. CDR3 amino acids: CASSLGTSGTSYEQYF. CDR3 DNA sequence: TGTGCCAGCAGTTTAGGGACTAGCGGGACCTCCTACGAGCAGTACTTC.

The chain has TRBV29-1 and TRBJ2-5; tentatively, D is TRBD2 (6 bases). V lost 5 bases and J 7 bases, leaving 20 bases between the germline ends. The CDR3 consists of 14 residues. Germline lookup yields CDR1 SQVTM and CDR2 ANQGSEA. The CDR3 protein is CSVFTGTDIGTQYF. Here the CDR3 DNA reads TGCAGCGTTTTCACCGGGACTGATATAGGGACCCAGTACTTC. The full variable domain, rest sourced from reference TRBV29-1 and TRBJ2-5, is SAVISQKPSRDICQRGTSLTIQCQVDSQVTMMFWYRQQPGQSLTLIATANQGSEATYESGFVIDKFPISRPNLTFSTLTVSNMSPEDSSIYLCSVFTGTDIGTQYFGPGTRLLVL.

About this clone itself: Within the sample, other DNA sequences also encode this same CDR3. The chain carries TRBV6-5 and TRBJ1-5; D uncertain. This CDR3 comprises 13 residues. Germline V gives CDR1 MNHEY, CDR2 SVGAGI. The V and J ends lost 0 bases and 1 base respectively, with 1 base between them. CDR3 residues: CASSYSSNQPQHF. The CDR3 DNA reads TGTGCCAGCAGTTACTCGAGCAATCAGCCCCAGCATTTT.

The genes are TRBV5-1 and TRBJ2-7, with D tentatively TRBD1 or TRBD2 (5 bases each). The CDR3 contains 15 residues. Trimming stripped 0 bases from V and 0 bases from J, with 10 bases between. Germline lookup yields CDR1 SGHRS and CDR2 YFSETQ. CDR3 amino acids: CASSLAWGSSYEQYF. As DNA, the CDR3 is TGCGCCAGCAGCTTGGCCTGGGGGTCCTCCTACGAGCAGTACTTC. The variable domain in full, completed from reference TRBV5-1 and TRBJ2-7, reads KAGVTQTPRYLIKTRGQQVTLSCSPISGHRSVSWYQQTPGQGLQFLFEYFSETQRNKGNFPGRFSGRQFSNSRSEMNVSTLELGDSALYLCASSLAWGSSYEQYFGPGTRLTVT.

This chain connects TRBV6-5 to TRBJ2-7; TRBD1 matches 9 bases. The V segment lost 0 bases and the J segment 0 bases; nucleotides outside the gene matches: 3. The CDR3 loop spans 16 amino acids. Germline assignment: CDR1 MNHEY and CDR2 SVGAGI. CDR3 DNA sequence: TGTGCCAGCAGTTACTCGGCGACAGGGGGCTCCTACGAGCAGTACTTC. Residues: CASSYSATGGSYEQYF.

The chain employs TRBV5-1 and TRBJ1-2, with D unclear. Trimming left V 9 bases short and J 5 bases short, with 11 bases between. There are 11 residues in the CDR3. From germline, CDR1 is SGHRS and CDR2 YFSETQ. In nucleotides, the CDR3 is TGCGCCATTCTCGATGATTATGGCTACACCTTC. Protein product: CAILDDYGYTF.

The chain joins TRBV19 to TRBJ2-7; a possible D gene is TRBD2 (6 bases). Germline lookup yields CDR1 LNHDA and CDR2 SQIVND (reference sequence). Deletions cut 5 bases from V and 1 base from J, with 12 bases between. The CDR3 consists of 14 residues. CDR3 DNA: TGTGCCAGTAGTGCCGGGACTGGATCCTACGAGCAGTACTTC. Translating gives CASSAGTGSYEQYF.

This clone has just one count. The gene calls are TRBV6-1 and TRBJ1-1; unclear D gene. Deletions cut 11 bases from V and 1 base from J, with 17 bases between. The germline CDR1 and CDR2 sequences are MNHNS and SASEGT. The CDR3 totals 14 residues. The CDR3 spells CASQGGLQNTEAFF. The CDR3 region has the DNA TGTGCCTCCCAAGGCGGACTGCAGAACACTGAAGCTTTCTTT.

The chain is built from TRBV2 and TRBJ1-1; the match to TRBD1 covers 8 bases. V dropped 6 bases and J dropped 1; count of bases not matched to a gene: 1. CDR3 length: 13 amino acids. Germline-derived CDR1 and CDR2 are SNHLY and FYNNEI. In nucleotides, the CDR3 is TGTGCCAGCAGGGACAGGGCGAACACTGAAGCTTTCTTT. This sequence encodes CASRDRANTEAFF.

This clone has only one observation. The rearrangement joins TRBV7-6 to TRBJ2-2; D is undetermined. The V gene's germline CDR1 is SGHVS and CDR2 FNYEAQ. The CDR3 contains 16 residues. The V end was cut by 1 base, the J end by 4 bases, with 13 bases between. CDR3 sequence: CASSLDPLGRTGELFF. The CDR3 DNA reads TGTGCCAGCAGCTTAGATCCGTTAGGGCGCACCGGGGAGCTGTTTTTT.

This clone came up once. This chain uses TRBV4-1 with TRBJ1-4; D gene uncertain. V was clipped by 1 base and J by 14 bases, with 11 bases between them. The CDR3 is made up of 12 amino acids. Germline V gives CDR1 MGHRA, CDR2 YSYEKL. CDR3 DNA sequence: TGCGCCAGCAGCCAAGCCGGGAGAAGGCTGTTTTTT. Translating it yields CASSQAGRRLFF.

The rearrangement uses TRBV11-2 and TRBJ2-7, with D perhaps matching TRBD1 or TRBD2 (5 bases each). The CDR3 extends over 14 amino acids. The V end was cut by 3 bases, the J end by 1 base, with 10 bases between. The V gene's germline CDR1 is SGHAT and CDR2 FQNNGV. CDR3 in amino acids: CASSFGALSYEQYF. DNA of the CDR3: TGTGCCAGCAGCTTCGGGGCACTGTCCTACGAGCAGTACTTC.

The V gene is TRBV6-5, the J gene TRBJ2-6; D unclear. Trimming removed 8 bases at V and 2 bases at J, with 4 bases between. This CDR3 region has 12 residues. Looked up from germline, CDR1 is MNHEY and CDR2 is SVGAGI. The CDR3 bases are TGTGCCAGCGACCCTGGGGCCAACGTCCTGACTTTC. It codes for CASDPGANVLTF.

This chain uses TRBV4-1 with TRBJ2-3, with 10 bases identical to TRBD2. The trim removed 1 base at V and 4 bases at J, leaving 2 bases unmatched. CDR1 MGHRA and CDR2 YSYEKL come from the germline V gene. CDR3 length equals 15 residues. The CDR3 nucleotides are TGCGCCAGCAGCCAAGGAGCGGGGGGGGCAGATACGCAGTATTTT. The encoded protein is CASSQGAGGADTQYF.

The chain has TRBV28 and TRBJ2-2; TRBD1 is a possible D gene (6 bases). The CDR3 consists of 13 residues. V was pared by 8 bases and J by 2 bases, with 9 bases between. Germline V CDR1 and CDR2: MDHEN, SYDVKM. The chain's CDR3 is CASPDRNTGELFF. For the CDR3, the DNA is TGTGCCAGCCCGGACAGAAACACCGGGGAGCTGTTTTTT.